These T cell receptor beta chains were read from a single sample in a study of cytomegalovirus exposure and HLA in healthy donors. Using immunoSEQ multiplex PCR, the repertoire was profiled, and TCRdb retains in-frame clones only, with some absent. The profile shows approximately 100,000 clones, 76% of them singletons. The material sequenced was PBMCs. These receptors were obtained from a woman aged 18 to 35 in good health and CMV-seropositive. CDR3s include the opening cysteine and the closing phenylalanine or tryptophan. The order of the fields is J gene, D gene, CDR3 length, clone size, V gene, CDR3 DNA, CDR3 protein. A D gene is named only where the DNA matches it firmly. Size values are once, few and many counts, or a class for expanded clones, and some rows have none.

j_gene: TRBJ1-2; d_gene: TRBD1; len: 13; abundance: .; v_gene: TRBV15; CDR3nt: TGTGCCACCGGCACAGGGGGCAGGAATGGCTACACCTTC; CDR3aa: CATGTGGRNGYTF
j_gene: TRBJ1-5; d_gene: .; len: 13; abundance: .; v_gene: TRBV10-2; CDR3nt: TGCGCCAGCAGGACAGGAGAGAATCAGCCCCAGCATTTT; CDR3aa: CASRTGENQPQHF
j_gene: TRBJ2-1; d_gene: .; len: 11; abundance: .; v_gene: TRBV28; CDR3nt: TGTGCCAGCCTCGCCTACAATGAGCAGTTCTTC; CDR3aa: CASLAYNEQFF
j_gene: TRBJ2-7; d_gene: .; len: 11; abundance: once; v_gene: TRBV6-5; CDR3nt: TGTGCCAGCAGTTACGCGGGTAGGGAGTACTTC; CDR3aa: CASSYAGREYF
j_gene: TRBJ1-2; d_gene: .; len: 14; abundance: once; v_gene: TRBV19; CDR3nt: TGTGCCAGTAGTAGTGGAGGACCGAGCTATGGCTACACCTTC; CDR3aa: CASSSGGPSYGYTF
j_gene: TRBJ2-7; d_gene: .; len: 13; abundance: .; v_gene: TRBV5-6; CDR3nt: TGTGCCAGCAGCTTGGGTGAGGGGAGGGAGCAGTACTTC; CDR3aa: CASSLGEGREQYF
j_gene: TRBJ2-7; d_gene: .; len: 13; abundance: .; v_gene: TRBV7-9; CDR3nt: TGTGCCAGCAGCTCCACCGCCGGGAATGTTAAGTACTTC; CDR3aa: CASSSTAGNVKYF
j_gene: TRBJ1-2; d_gene: .; len: 14; abundance: .; v_gene: TRBV6-5; CDR3nt: TGTGCCAGCAGTTACGACAGCACTAACTATGGCTACACCTTC; CDR3aa: CASSYDSTNYGYTF
j_gene: TRBJ2-1; d_gene: TRBD2; len: 16; abundance: .; v_gene: TRBV9; CDR3nt: TGTGCCAGCAGCGTATGGGGCGGGAGCCCTCGCAATGAGCAGTTCTTC; CDR3aa: CASSVWGGSPRNEQFF
j_gene: TRBJ1-2; d_gene: TRBD1; len: 14; abundance: .; v_gene: TRBV6-1; CDR3nt: TGTGCCAGCAGTGAAAGGGACAGCTTCTATGGCTACACCTTC; CDR3aa: CASSERDSFYGYTF
j_gene: TRBJ1-4; d_gene: TRBD1; len: 18; abundance: once; v_gene: TRBV5-4; CDR3nt: TGTGCCAGCAGCTTGGGCCGTGTCGGGACAGGGGTTAATGAAAAACTGTTTTTT; CDR3aa: CASSLGRVGTGVNEKLFF
j_gene: TRBJ2-3; d_gene: TRBD2; len: 13; abundance: many; v_gene: TRBV6-5; CDR3nt: TGTGCCAGCAGACGAGGGACTAGCTTTACGCAGTATTTT; CDR3aa: CASRRGTSFTQYF
j_gene: TRBJ1-1; d_gene: .; len: 15; abundance: few; v_gene: TRBV4-1; CDR3nt: TGCGCCAGCAGCCTCACAGGGAGCATGAACACTGAAGCTTTCTTT; CDR3aa: CASSLTGSMNTEAFF
j_gene: TRBJ2-3; d_gene: TRBD2; len: 15; abundance: .; v_gene: TRBV7-3; CDR3nt: TGTGCCAGCAGCTCAAGCGGGACCCGCACAGATACGCAGTATTTT; CDR3aa: CASSSSGTRTDTQYF
j_gene: TRBJ1-4; d_gene: TRBD1; len: 14; abundance: .; v_gene: TRBV19; CDR3nt: TGTGCCAGTAGCGGGACAGGGGAGGGTGAAAAACTGTTTTTT; CDR3aa: CASSGTGEGEKLFF
j_gene: TRBJ2-5; d_gene: .; len: 16; abundance: .; v_gene: TRBV28; CDR3nt: TGTGCCAGCAGTTTATTGGCGGCCGGGAGCCGCGAGACCCAGTACTTC; CDR3aa: CASSLLAAGSRETQYF
j_gene: TRBJ1-1; d_gene: TRBD1; len: 14; abundance: .; v_gene: TRBV18; CDR3nt: TGTGCCAGCTCAGGGGGGACAGGGGGAACTGAAGCTTTCTTT; CDR3aa: CASSGGTGGTEAFF
j_gene: TRBJ1-2; d_gene: .; len: 13; abundance: .; v_gene: TRBV6-6; CDR3nt: TGTGCCAGCACCCTACCGACAGGAAATGGCTACACCTTC; CDR3aa: CASTLPTGNGYTF
j_gene: TRBJ1-1; d_gene: .; len: 13; abundance: .; v_gene: TRBV9; CDR3nt: TGTGCCAGCAGCGTAGCAGGGAACACTGAAGCTTTCTTT; CDR3aa: CASSVAGNTEAFF
j_gene: TRBJ1-1; d_gene: .; len: 13; abundance: .; v_gene: TRBV6-1; CDR3nt: TGTGCCAGCATTGGACAGAGGAACACTGAAGCTTTCTTT; CDR3aa: CASIGQRNTEAFF
j_gene: TRBJ1-2; d_gene: TRBD1; len: 15; abundance: .; v_gene: TRBV7-9; CDR3nt: TGTGCCAGCAGCTTAGTGGAGGACAGGGGTTATGGCTACACCTTC; CDR3aa: CASSLVEDRGYGYTF
j_gene: TRBJ2-7; d_gene: .; len: 13; abundance: once; v_gene: TRBV19; CDR3nt: TGTGCCAGTAGTATAAACAGGGAAGGGCAGCAGTACTTC; CDR3aa: CASSINREGQQYF
j_gene: TRBJ2-7; d_gene: .; len: 15; abundance: .; v_gene: TRBV28; CDR3nt: TGTGCCAGCAGTCCATTGGGGGGACGCTCCTACGAGCAGTACTTC; CDR3aa: CASSPLGGRSYEQYF
j_gene: TRBJ2-4; d_gene: .; len: 14; abundance: .; v_gene: TRBV30; CDR3nt: TGTGCCTGGAGTCGGGGTGGGAACAAAAACATTCAGTACTTC; CDR3aa: CAWSRGGNKNIQYF
j_gene: TRBJ2-3; d_gene: TRBD2; len: 15; abundance: once; v_gene: TRBV6-5; CDR3nt: TGTGCCAGCAGTTCCGCGGGAGGGCCAGCAGATACGCAGTATTTT; CDR3aa: CASSSAGGPADTQYF
j_gene: TRBJ2-1; d_gene: TRBD2; len: 17; abundance: .; v_gene: TRBV28; CDR3nt: TGTGCCAGCAGTTCCGTCGGACTAGCGGGAGGATGGAATGAGCAGTTCTTC; CDR3aa: CASSSVGLAGGWNEQFF
j_gene: TRBJ2-1; d_gene: .; len: 13; abundance: few; v_gene: TRBV7-2; CDR3nt: TGTGCCAGCAGCTTAGCTCCCCAAAATGAGCAGTTCTTC; CDR3aa: CASSLAPQNEQFF
j_gene: TRBJ1-5; d_gene: .; len: 14; abundance: .; v_gene: TRBV6-1; CDR3nt: TGTGCCAGCAGTGAGTCAGGTCGCAATCAGCCCCAGCATTTT; CDR3aa: CASSESGRNQPQHF
j_gene: TRBJ1-5; d_gene: .; len: 15; abundance: .; v_gene: TRBV28; CDR3nt: TGTGCCAGCAGTACCACAGGTCTCGGCAATCAGCCCCAGCATTTT; CDR3aa: CASSTTGLGNQPQHF
j_gene: TRBJ2-7; d_gene: TRBD2; len: 13; abundance: .; v_gene: TRBV6-1; CDR3nt: TGTGCCAGCAGCTCGGGGGGACCCTACGAGCAGTACTTC; CDR3aa: CASSSGGPYEQYF
j_gene: TRBJ1-5; d_gene: .; len: 13; abundance: .; v_gene: TRBV30; CDR3nt: TGTGCCTGGGGGCAGGCAAACAATCAGCCCCAGCATTTT; CDR3aa: CAWGQANNQPQHF
j_gene: TRBJ2-7; d_gene: .; len: 15; abundance: few; v_gene: TRBV28; CDR3nt: TGTGCCAGCAGTCTCTCGGACAGCCCTTTAGGCGAGCAGTACTTC; CDR3aa: CASSLSDSPLGEQYF
j_gene: TRBJ1-1; d_gene: .; len: 16; abundance: .; v_gene: TRBV28; CDR3nt: TGTGCCAGCAGTTTATTGGACACGACGCCGAACACTGAAGCTTTCTTT; CDR3aa: CASSLLDTTPNTEAFF
j_gene: TRBJ2-3; d_gene: .; len: 15; abundance: .; v_gene: TRBV6-1; CDR3nt: TGTGCCAGCAAAGAGTCCACCAAGTTCACAGATACGCAGTATTTT; CDR3aa: CASKESTKFTDTQYF
j_gene: TRBJ1-6; d_gene: .; len: 15; abundance: .; v_gene: TRBV5-1; CDR3nt: TGCGCCAGCAGCTCCGGGGATGTCTATAATTCACCCCTCCACTTT; CDR3aa: CASSSGDVYNSPLHF
j_gene: TRBJ1-4; d_gene: TRBD1; len: 15; abundance: few; v_gene: TRBV15; CDR3nt: TGTGCCACCAGCTTTACCCGGACAGGGGGTGAAAAACTGTTTTTT; CDR3aa: CATSFTRTGGEKLFF
j_gene: TRBJ2-7; d_gene: TRBD1; len: 13; abundance: .; v_gene: TRBV10-2; CDR3nt: TGCGCCAGCGACGGACAGGGGGCGGGTGAGCAGTACTTC; CDR3aa: CASDGQGAGEQYF
j_gene: TRBJ1-2; d_gene: .; len: 12; abundance: .; v_gene: TRBV7-7; CDR3nt: TGTGCTAGCAGCTTCCCCCTCGGGGGCTACACCTTC; CDR3aa: CASSFPLGGYTF
j_gene: TRBJ2-7; d_gene: TRBD2; len: 15; abundance: .; v_gene: TRBV9; CDR3nt: TGTGCCAGCAGCCAGAGCGGGAGGGCCAACAACGAGCAGTACTTC; CDR3aa: CASSQSGRANNEQYF
j_gene: TRBJ2-7; d_gene: .; len: 12; abundance: .; v_gene: TRBV4-2; CDR3nt: TGTGCCAGCAGCCAAGACGCCTACGAGCAGTACTTC; CDR3aa: CASSQDAYEQYF
j_gene: TRBJ2-5; d_gene: .; len: 15; abundance: .; v_gene: TRBV2; CDR3nt: TGTGCCAGCACCCCCAGGGGCTACCGAGAAGAGACCCAGTACTTC; CDR3aa: CASTPRGYREETQYF
j_gene: TRBJ2-3; d_gene: TRBD2; len: 16; abundance: .; v_gene: TRBV29-1; CDR3nt: TGCAGCTTCAGTGCTGGGCTAGCGGCTAGCACAGATACGCAGTATTTT; CDR3aa: CSFSAGLAASTDTQYF
j_gene: TRBJ1-1; d_gene: .; len: 14; abundance: .; v_gene: TRBV4-1; CDR3nt: TGCGCCAGCAGTATATTGCGGGGGGTCACTGAAGCTTTCTTT; CDR3aa: CASSILRGVTEAFF